The sequence of this T cell receptor (beta chain) was determined in a study of blood T cell repertoires in COVID-19 (dated by TCRdb to 2019 to 2021). About the investigation overall: Samples from collaborators originated in the United States, Italy and Spain and spanned both the acute and convalescent phases of COVID-19. The prospective study material was composed of cDNA or gDNA derived from T cells, B-cell-depleted T cells, or PBMCs. Subjects who had been exposed to COVID-19, were actively infected with it, or had recovered from it provided the deeply sampled blood TCRbeta repertoires that made up the dataset. A freely available public database, intended as a resource for researchers studying the immune response to SARS-CoV-2, is where the repertoires were released. The samples were drawn from the first 160 participants of the ongoing ImmuneRACE study and from 1,254 subjects provided by 6 global collaborators. Sample metadata almost always included a de-identified subject ID, COVID-19 status, age in years and sex. HLA class I and class II types, where available, came from metadata supplied by the sample provider rather than from assay-based typing.

TCRbeta CDR3 regions were amplified from genomic DNA using the immunoSEQ Assay, a bias-controlled multiplex PCR. The authors' pipeline ran thus. Within the assay, amplification of reference gene primers was used to estimate how many nucleated cells each sample contained. To quantify the absolute abundance of each unique TCRbeta CDR3 rearrangement, sequence reads were collapsed and filtered. Productive Simpson clonality was computed per sample as the square root of Simpson's diversity index over productive rearrangements. Drawn from immuneACCESS, this table holds only the in-frame rearrangements with V and J called that TCRdb kept. Clones are partly lost; checked studies trace under half to an unresolved V gene and leave the rest unexplained. The V and J calls and the clone size are those of that table, but D and trimming were determined from the DNA. The sample records about 100,000 clones, about 88% of which are singletons. Over 2% of the sample is taken by the ten largest.

As regards this clone: Its recognized antigen is unknown. No much larger clone is present one base from it, and per-base qualities are unavailable.

General findings and caveats noted by the study authors: The quantity of clinical and demographic metadata differed by source and by participant and was supplied without curation.

Each collaborating institution followed its own protocols to collect whole blood in K2EDTA tubes. Collaborator samples were shipped for TCRbeta analysis as frozen whole blood, isolated PBMCs, or DNA extracted from either sample type. There are 18 amino acids in the CDR3, from cysteine to phenylalanine inclusive. Just CDR3 DNA is preserved here, 54 bases in frame from base 1. The junction shows trimming of 0 bases on V and 6 bases on J, plus 23 bases between the germline ends. Based on the germline V gene, the CDR1 and CDR2 sequences are MGHRA and YSYEKL. This clonotype was obtained from a human donor in a cohort sampled during active COVID-19. The chain joins TRBV4-1 to TRBJ2-5; a tentative D match to TRBD2 spans 6 bases. Sequencing was carried out using peripheral blood. The DNA sequence follows: TGCGCCAGCAGCCAAGAGGGAGGAACCGGGGCCCCGGGGCAGACCCAGTACTTC. This codes for CASSQEGGTGAPGQTQYF.